A selection of T cell receptor beta chains follows, all from one sample in a study of blood T cell repertoires in COVID-19. Using immunoSEQ multiplex PCR, the repertoire was profiled, and TCRdb retains in-frame clones only, with some absent. The table lists approximately 83,000 clones, 85% of them singletons, with about 3.4% in the top ten. Source material: peripheral blood. The receptors originated from a man aged 50 or older with acute or convalescent COVID-19. The CDR3 runs from the conserved cysteine through the conserved F or W. A D gene is named only where the DNA matches it firmly.

>14|TRBJ1-1|NA|TRBV7-9
TGTGCCAGCAGCTTAGTATCCGACATCGGGACAACTTTCTTT
CASSLVSDIGTTFF
>15|TRBJ1-5|NA|TRBV12-5
TGTGCTAGTGGTTTTTACAGGGTCGGCAATCAGCCCCAGCATTTT
CASGFYRVGNQPQHF
>12|TRBJ2-5|NA|TRBV14
TGTGCCAGCAGCCAATTCGAAGAGACCCAGTACTTC
CASSQFEETQYF
>15|TRBJ1-1|NA|TRBV6-1
TGTGCCAGCAGTGAACCCTCCTCGGCAGGGACTGAAGCTTTCTTT
CASSEPSSAGTEAFF
>12|TRBJ2-4|NA|TRBV2
TGTGCCAGCAGTGAAAGTCGGGGCATTCAGTACTTC
CASSESRGIQYF
>15|TRBJ2-5|TRBD2|TRBV7-2
TGTGCCAGCAGCTTGACTATAGCGGGGAGGGAGACCCAGTACTTC
CASSLTIAGRETQYF
>16|TRBJ2-1|TRBD1|TRBV28
TGTGCCAGCCACGGATCCCTCGGACAGGGAGGTGCGGAGCAGTTCTTC
CASHGSLGQGGAEQFF
>15|TRBJ1-2|TRBD1|TRBV6-2/TRBV6-3
TGTGCCAGCAGTTTTACAGGGGGAAGCATCTATGGCTACACCTTC
CASSFTGGSIYGYTF
>13|TRBJ1-3|TRBD1|TRBV19
TGTGCCAGTACCACGGACAGGGGAAACACCATATATTTT
CASTTDRGNTIYF
>13|TRBJ2-7|TRBD1|TRBV12-3/TRBV12-4
TGTGCCAGCAAATCGGACAGGGCCTACGAGCAGTACTTC
CASKSDRAYEQYF
>17|TRBJ2-5|TRBD2|TRBV9
TGTGCCAGCAGCCTAACCGCTCTAGCGGGGCTTCAAGAGACCCAGTACTTC
CASSLTALAGLQETQYF
>15|TRBJ2-7|NA|TRBV27
TGTGCCAGCAGCTATCGTATGATTAACTCCTACGAGCAGTACTTC
CASSYRMINSYEQYF
>19|TRBJ2-3|TRBD2|TRBV14
TGTGCCAGCAGCCTCATTCCGTGGACTAGCGGGGCCGGGGGAGTTACGCAGTATTTT
CASSLIPWTSGAGGVTQYF
>17|TRBJ1-2|TRBD1|TRBV18
TGTGCCAGCTCACTCGACAGGGTAGGACTAACTAACTATGGCTACACCTTC
CASSLDRVGLTNYGYTF
>15|TRBJ2-7|TRBD2|TRBV5-4
TGTGCCAGCAGCCGGGAGGGGTTGGGCTCCTACGAGCAGTACTTC
CASSREGLGSYEQYF
>14|TRBJ1-5|NA|TRBV19
TGTGCCAGTAGTATAGAAACAGGGTATCAGCCCCAGCATTTT
CASSIETGYQPQHF
>14|TRBJ1-3|TRBD1|TRBV9
TGTGCCAGCAGCCCGGGACAGAGTGGAAACACCATATATTTT
CASSPGQSGNTIYF
>17|TRBJ2-5|NA|TRBV28
TGTGCCAGCAGTTTCGTAGTTGGGGCGTTGGGGCAAGAGACCCAGTACTTC
CASSFVVGALGQETQYF
>16|TRBJ2-1|TRBD2|TRBV6-2/TRBV6-3
TGTGCCAGCAGTCTCCGACTAGCGGGAAGTGACAATGAGCAGTTCTTC
CASSLRLAGSDNEQFF
>14|TRBJ2-7|NA|TRBV27
TGTGCCAGCAGTCCCCGCCCCAGGGACTACGAGCAGTACTTC
CASSPRPRDYEQYF
>16|TRBJ2-4|NA|TRBV28
TGTGCCAGCAGTTTGCAGGGAAGGGTAGCCAAAAACATTCAGTACTTC
CASSLQGRVAKNIQYF
>16|TRBJ2-1|TRBD2|TRBV5-6
TGTGCCAGCAGCTTGGCCGGGACTAGCTCCTACAATGAGCAGTTCTTC
CASSLAGTSSYNEQFF
>15|TRBJ2-7|TRBD1|TRBV7-9
TGTGCCAGCAGCCGGGCCGGGACAGGGGTCTACGAGCAGTACTTC
CASSRAGTGVYEQYF
>17|TRBJ2-2|TRBD2|TRBV13
TGTGCCAGCAGCTTAGGCCGAACGGGGGGAAGGACCGGGGAGCTGTTTTTT
CASSLGRTGGRTGELFF